The 26 T cell receptor beta chains reported below all come from one sample, sequenced in a study of breast tumors, draining lymph nodes, adjacent tissues. The lymph nodes were axillary draining lymph nodes from breast cancer patients. Using its own MiXCR run on the multiplex PCR reads, TCRdb lists one record per CDR3 protein. The top ten clones hold roughly 2.8% of a sample with some 150,000 distinct CDR3 sequences, approximately 20% of them seen once. Material for sequencing was axillary lymph node tissue. The receptors originated from a female donor with breast cancer. Some clones in this sample may be carry-over from other donors' samples.

This clonotype appeared a few times. The chain carries TRBV5-1 and TRBJ2-4; tentatively, D is TRBD2 (6 bases). With 9 bases removed from V and 8 bases from J, the gap between germline ends came to 15 bases. Per the germline V gene, CDR1 is SGHRS and CDR2 is YFSETQ. This CDR3 comprises 12 residues. The CDR3 reads CATKTRGDIQYF. As DNA, the CDR3 is TGCGCCACCAAGACCCGCGGGGACATTCAGTACTTC. Combining the CDR3 with reference TRBV5-1 and TRBJ2-4 gives the whole variable domain KAGVTQTPRYLIKTRGQQVTLSCSPISGHRSVSWYQQTPGQGLQFLFEYFSETQRNKGNFPGRFSGRQFSNSRSEMNVSTLELGDSALYLCATKTRGDIQYFGAGTRLSVL.

Worth noting for this clonotype: Its ends do not fully match the called genes, so a read error is possible. The chain couples TRBV19 to TRBJ2-1; D is undetermined. The CDR3 totals 13 residues. Germline CDR1 reads LNHDA; CDR2 reads SQIVND (reference sequence). CDR3 sequence (DNA): TGTGCCAGTAGTACCGACGTCTACAATGAGCAGTCCTTC. Its protein product is CASSTDVYNEQSF.

This clonotype was seen a few times. The V call is TRBV18, the J call TRBJ1-4; D is perhaps TRBD1 (5 bases). Trimming took off 2 bases at V and 7 bases at J, with 17 bases between the two ends. CDR1 and CDR2 (germline): KGHSH, LQKENI. The CDR3 consists of 16 residues. CDR3 sequence reads: CASSPVGARVVEKLFF. The CDR3 DNA reads as TGTGCCAGCTCACCAGTGGGCGCCAGGGTGGTTGAAAAACTGTTTTTT. Full variable domain (remainder filled in from reference TRBV18 and TRBJ1-4): NAGVMQNPRHLVRRRGQEARLRCSPMKGHSHVYWYRQLPEEGLKFMVYLQKENIIDESGMPKERFSAEFPKEGPSILRIQQVVRGDSAAYFCASSPVGARVVEKLFFGSGTQLSVL.

Turning to this clonotype: A much larger clone sits a single nucleotide away, making a read error possible. The rearrangement uses TRBV5-5 and TRBJ2-2, with D maybe TRBD2 (5 bases). CDR1 SGHKS and CDR2 YYEKEE come from the germline V gene (reference sequence). CDR3 length equals 14 residues. This chain's CDR3 is CVSSRPRGTGELFF. In DNA, the CDR3 is TGTGTCAGCAGCCGGCCAAGAGGGACCGGGGAGCTGTTTTTT.

A note on this clonotype: A read error is possible here, since a much larger clone lies one base away. The rearrangement links TRBV11-2 to TRBJ2-1; D not resolved. The V end was cut by 0 bases, the J end by 8 bases, with 8 bases between. The CDR3 is 13 amino acids. Germline values: CDR1 SGHAT, CDR2 FQNNGV. This CDR3 is CASSLERLDEQFF. In DNA, the CDR3 is TGTGCCAGCAGCTTAGAACGACTCGATGAGCAGTTCTTC.

V is TRBV19 and J is TRBJ1-5, with 7 bases lining up with TRBD1. Germline CDR1 and CDR2: LNHDA and SQIVND (reference sequence). Losses at the gene ends were 7 bases for V and 2 bases for J; bases not matched to a gene: 11. The CDR3 loop spans 16 amino acids. CDR3 in DNA: TGTGCCAGTACCCCCGACAGGGCTGTGCGCAATCAGCCCCAGCATTTT. Translating gives CASTPDRAVRNQPQHF. Complete variable domain (other parts from reference TRBV19 and TRBJ1-5): DGGITQSPKYLFRKEGQNVTLSCEQNLNHDAMYWYRQDPGQGLRLIYYSQIVNDFQKGDIAEGYSVSREKKESFPLTVTSAQKNPTAFYLCASTPDRAVRNQPQHFGDGTRLSIL.

With respect to this clonotype: A much larger clone differs by one base, so this may be a read error. This rearrangement joins TRBV12-3 or TRBV12-4 to TRBJ1-3; TRBD1 agrees at 7 bases. The CDR3 is 16 residues long. DNA of the CDR3: TGTACCAGCAGTTTTACACCAGGGACAGCTGGAAACACCATATATTTT. Protein product: CTSSFTPGTAGNTIYF.

This clonotype was seen at least ten times. The chain carries TRBV12-3 or TRBV12-4 and TRBJ2-1; D unresolved. This CDR3 is 12 amino acids long. Trimming pared 6 bases from V and 7 bases from J, leaving 10 bases between. In nucleotides, the CDR3 is TGTGCCAGCAGATTGTCAGTTAATGAGCAGTTCTTC. The encoded protein is CASRLSVNEQFF.

This clonotype was counted many times. The rearrangement joins TRBV20-1 to TRBJ2-1; possible D gene TRBD2, 5 bases. Trimming removed 6 bases at V and 10 bases at J, with 13 bases between. CDR1 DFQATT and CDR2 SNEGSKA come from the germline V gene (reference sequence). The CDR3 extends over 11 amino acids. DNA for the CDR3: TGCAGTGCGAAGGACTTGTCAGAGCAGTTCTTC. Its protein product is CSAKDLSEQFF.

This clonotype was counted at least ten times. The CDR3 sequence is CSANGLAGKDNEQFF. CDR3 bases: TGCAGTGCTAATGGACTAGCGGGAAAAGACAATGAGCAGTTCTTC. The chain joins TRBV20-1 to TRBJ2-1; the match to TRBD2 covers 12 bases. The trim removed 4 bases at V and 5 bases at J, leaving 6 bases unmatched. The CDR3 is 15 amino acids. Germline loops: CDR1 DFQATT, CDR2 SNEGSKA (reference sequence).

This clonotype was observed at least ten times. The rearrangement uses TRBV30 and TRBJ1-6; TRBD1 aligns across 9 bases. The CDR3 is 16 residues long. V was clipped by 1 base and J by 4 bases; unmatched bases: 5. From germline, CDR1 is GTSNPN and CDR2 SVGIG (reference sequence). CDR3 DNA: TGTGCCTGGAGTGGGGGGACAGGGAGATATAATTCACCCCTCCACTTT. Residues: CAWSGGTGRYNSPLHF.

Notes on this clonotype: The junction shows a germline mismatch at one end, possibly a read error. The CDR3, as DNA: TGTGCCAGCAGTTTATCGGGACAGGGGCCCACAGATATGCAGTATTTT. This sequence encodes CASSLSGQGPTDMQYF. V and J are TRBV27 and TRBJ2-3; 10 nucleotides align to TRBD1. From germline, CDR1 is MNHEY and CDR2 SMNVEV (reference sequence). The CDR3 is made up of 16 amino acids.

This clonotype appeared many times. The chain couples TRBV20-1 to TRBJ1-5, with 9 bases fitting TRBD1. CDR3 length equals 12 residues. V was clipped by 6 bases and J by 7 bases; unmatched bases: 4. The V gene's germline CDR1 is DFQATT and CDR2 SNEGSKA (reference sequence). CDR3: CSARDREQPQHF. CDR3 nucleotides: TGCAGTGCGAGGGACAGGGAACAGCCCCAGCATTTT.

This clonotype was seen repeatedly, ten times or more. The rearrangement joins TRBV3-1 to TRBJ2-7; weak D call: TRBD1 (6 bases). CDR3 length equals 14 residues. CDR1 and CDR2 (germline): LGHDT, YNNKEL (reference sequence). V dropped 0 bases and J dropped 1 base, with 7 bases sitting between them. This CDR3 is CASSQEQGSYEQYF. CDR3 in DNA: TGTGCCAGCAGCCAAGAACAGGGTTCCTACGAGCAGTACTTC.

This clonotype was detected many times. The V and J genes are TRBV18 and TRBJ2-5; 10 bases are a match to TRBD1. The V segment lost 3 bases and the J segment 4 bases; nucleotides outside the gene matches: 11. This CDR3 is 17 amino acids long. Germline assignment: CDR1 KGHSH and CDR2 LQKENI. The CDR3 DNA sequence: TGTGCCAGCTCACCGCTACCGGGACAGGGGTTGAGAGAGACCCAGTACTTC. Translating gives CASSPLPGQGLRETQYF.

This clonotype was observed at least ten times. The V gene is TRBV19, the J gene TRBJ2-1; 7 nucleotides align to TRBD2. The germline V gene has CDR1 LNHDA and CDR2 SQIVND (reference sequence). CDR3 size: 14 residues. Losses at the gene ends were 5 bases for V and 3 bases for J; bases not matched to a gene: 4. CDR3 amino acids: CASSPLAGYNEQFF. In DNA form, the CDR3 reads TGTGCCAGTAGTCCATTAGCGGGCTACAATGAGCAGTTCTTC.

This clonotype has a count of ten or more. The chain uses TRBV7-9 and TRBJ1-2; 10 bases line up with TRBD1. V shed 0 bases and J 4 bases; nucleotides not matched to a gene: 2. CDR1 is SEHNR and CDR2 is FQNEAQ in the germline V gene (reference sequence). There are 15 residues in the CDR3. In DNA form, the CDR3 reads TGTGCCAGCAGCTTAGCGGACAGGGGGACCTATGGCTACACCTTC. It specifies CASSLADRGTYGYTF.

In this sample, this clonotype turned up many times. The V and J genes are TRBV11-3 and TRBJ2-5; the match to TRBD1 covers 7 bases. This CDR3 is built from 13 residues. The trim removed 4 bases at V and 3 bases at J, leaving 2 bases unmatched. Germline CDR1 reads SGHNT; CDR2 reads YENEEA. The CDR3 nucleotides read TGTGCCAGCAGCTACACAGGGGAAGAGACCCAGTACTTC. This encodes CASSYTGEETQYF. Variable domain in full (rest from reference TRBV11-3 and TRBJ2-5): EAGVVQSPRYKIIEKKQPVAFWCNPISGHNTLYWYLQNLGQGPELLIRYENEEAVDDSQLPKDRFSAERLKGVDSTLKIQPAELGDSAVYLCASSYTGEETQYFGPGTRLLVL.

This clonotype was picked up many times. The chain has TRBV27 and TRBJ2-7, with a weak D call TRBD2 (5 bases). The germline CDR1 and CDR2 sequences are MNHEY and SMNVEV (reference sequence). Trimming shortened V by 8 bases and J by 5 bases, and 19 bases separated the two germline ends. This CDR3 comprises 14 residues. CDR3: CASREIRGIDEQYF. The CDR3 DNA reads as TGTGCCAGCCGCGAAATACGGGGAATAGACGAGCAGTACTTC.

This clonotype was recorded many times. The chain carries TRBV20-1 and TRBJ2-1; the match to TRBD2 covers 14 bases. V shed 6 bases and J 6 bases; nucleotides not matched to a gene: 4. The CDR3 length is 14 residues. Germline V gives CDR1 DFQATT, CDR2 SNEGSKA (reference sequence). For the CDR3, the DNA is TGCAGTGCCGACGGGACTAGCGGGAGCAATGAGCAGTTCTTC. Encoded protein: CSADGTSGSNEQFF.

This clonotype was seen a handful of times. At one end, the junction sequence differs from germline, possibly due to a read error. The chain is built from TRBV27 and TRBJ2-1, with TRBD2 identical over 10 bases. This CDR3 is built from 13 residues. The germline V gene has CDR1 MNHEY and CDR2 SMNVEV (reference sequence). CDR3 DNA sequence: TGTGCCAGCAGTAGCGGGAGGGCCAGTGAGCAGTTCTTT. Residues: CASSSGRASEQFF.

This clonotype was seen many times. The chain has TRBV11-2 and TRBJ2-7; 13 bases align to TRBD2. The germline V gene has CDR1 SGHAT and CDR2 FQNNGV. J was trimmed by 2 bases and V by 6 bases; bases with no gene match: 10. CDR3 length: 17 residues. The CDR3 bases are TGTGCCAGCAGACCGGGACTAGCGGGAAGTAAAACCTACGAGCAGTACTTC. As protein: CASRPGLAGSKTYEQYF.

With regard to this clonotype: Since a much larger clone is just one base distant, this may be a read error. The chain links TRBV6-1 to TRBJ2-1, with no clear D. Deletions cut 1 base from V and 11 bases from J, with 9 bases between. CDR3 length: 12 amino acids. CDR1 and CDR2 from the germline V gene are MNHNS and SASEGT. The CDR3 nucleotides are TGTGCCAGCAGTGAAGAGCTTGGGAAGCAGTTCTTC. Its translation is CASSEELGKQFF.

There are many counts of this clonotype. The rearrangement links TRBV7-2 to TRBJ2-5, with no clear D. The germline CDR1 and CDR2 sequences are SGHTA and FQGNSA. The CDR3 extends over 14 amino acids. The ends were cut back, 7 bases at V and 1 base at J, with 13 bases in the middle. The CDR3 bases are TGTGCCAGCAAGGCAGAATGGTCCCAAGAGACCCAGTACTTC. It specifies CASKAEWSQETQYF.

This clonotype showed up many times. This sequence joins TRBV7-2 and TRBJ2-1; weak D call: TRBD1 (6 bases). Deletions cut 2 bases from V and 7 bases from J, with 12 bases between. CDR1 is SGHTA and CDR2 is FQGNSA in the germline V gene. CDR3 length equals 14 residues. The CDR3 nucleotides read TGTGCCAGCAGCTTAAATAGGGGGATGAATGAGCAGTTCTTC. Translated: CASSLNRGMNEQFF.

The table lists this clonotype with many counts. Here the CDR3 reads CASRAGTGGYYGYTF. CDR3 bases: TGTGCCAGCAGGGCCGGGACAGGGGGGTATTATGGCTACACCTTC. The chain recombines TRBV6-1 with TRBJ1-2; 11 bases agree with TRBD1. Germline V gene data show CDR1 as MNHNS and CDR2 as SASEGT. The CDR3 extends over 15 amino acids. J gave up 5 bases and V 6 bases, and 8 bases lay outside the gene matches.